The clone carrying this TCR beta chain was counted at least ten times. Antigen specificity is unknown. TCRdb itself ran the multiplex PCR reads through MiXCR, one entry per CDR3 protein. This table holds over 250,000 distinct CDR3 sequences, 30% found once. Axillary draining lymph nodes of breast cancer patients supplied the node samples. The V gene's germline CDR1 is SGHRS and CDR2 YFSETQ. The length of the CDR3 is 16 residues. V was clipped by 0 bases and J by 1 base; unmatched bases: 3. The data stem from a study of breast tumors, draining lymph nodes, adjacent tissues. Study-level results: Data only fit, rather than demonstrated, lymph node origin of most tumor T cells. Compared with lymph nodes, tumors were less diverse; compared with nontumor tissue, more. Luminal-like breast cancer showed significantly greater tumor-nontumor repertoire similarity than basal-like breast cancer did.

This receptor was identified in a female donor with breast cancer. Some clones in this sample may be carry-over from other donors' samples. V and J are TRBV5-1 and TRBJ2-1, with 8 bases matching TRBD1. Material: axillary lymph node tissue. The CDR3 reads CASSLATGASYNEQFF. CDR3 DNA: TGCGCCAGCAGCTTGGCGACAGGGGCGTCCTACAATGAGCAGTTCTTC.